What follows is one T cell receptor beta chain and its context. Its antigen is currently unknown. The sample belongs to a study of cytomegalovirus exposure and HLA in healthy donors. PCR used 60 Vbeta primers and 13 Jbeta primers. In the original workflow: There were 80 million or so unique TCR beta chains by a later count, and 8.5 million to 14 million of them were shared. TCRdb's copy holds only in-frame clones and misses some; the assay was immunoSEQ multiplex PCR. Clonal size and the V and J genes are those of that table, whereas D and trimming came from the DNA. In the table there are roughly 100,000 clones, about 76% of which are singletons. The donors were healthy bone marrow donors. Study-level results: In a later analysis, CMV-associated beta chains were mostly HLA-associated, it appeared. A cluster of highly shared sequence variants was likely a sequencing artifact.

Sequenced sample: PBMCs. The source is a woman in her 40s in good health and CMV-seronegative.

CDR3 residues: CASSLVNRGRNEQFF. The DNA for the CDR3 is TGCGCCAGCAGCTTGGTTAACAGGGGAAGGAATGAGCAGTTCTTC. V gene TRBV5-1 combines with J gene TRBJ2-1; TRBD1 matches 7 bases. With V trimmed by 0 bases and J by 7 bases, 7 bases remained unmatched. The CDR3 sequence is 15 residues long. Germline lookup yields CDR1 SGHRS and CDR2 YFSETQ.